This T cell receptor (beta chain) was obtained from a study of CD8 T cells in ankylosing spondylitis. TCRdb passed the 5' RACE reads through MiXCR, listing each CDR3 protein once. The table shows 250,000 or so distinct CDR3 sequences, with 24% occurring only once. Germline V CDR1 and CDR2: LGHNA, YNFKEQ. Trimming removed 5 bases from V and 5 bases from J; junction bases left unmatched: 8. This CDR3 is built from 15 residues. The sample was blood, either unsorted or a sorted T cell fraction (not recorded which). This chain links TRBV4-2 with TRBJ2-1, with 8 bases lining up with TRBD2. This clonotype originated in a male donor with ankylosing spondylitis or in good health (not recorded which). The CDR3 protein is CASSYAGGFDNEQFF. The CDR3 DNA is TGTGCCAGCAGCTACGCGGGGGGTTTCGACAATGAGCAGTTCTTC.